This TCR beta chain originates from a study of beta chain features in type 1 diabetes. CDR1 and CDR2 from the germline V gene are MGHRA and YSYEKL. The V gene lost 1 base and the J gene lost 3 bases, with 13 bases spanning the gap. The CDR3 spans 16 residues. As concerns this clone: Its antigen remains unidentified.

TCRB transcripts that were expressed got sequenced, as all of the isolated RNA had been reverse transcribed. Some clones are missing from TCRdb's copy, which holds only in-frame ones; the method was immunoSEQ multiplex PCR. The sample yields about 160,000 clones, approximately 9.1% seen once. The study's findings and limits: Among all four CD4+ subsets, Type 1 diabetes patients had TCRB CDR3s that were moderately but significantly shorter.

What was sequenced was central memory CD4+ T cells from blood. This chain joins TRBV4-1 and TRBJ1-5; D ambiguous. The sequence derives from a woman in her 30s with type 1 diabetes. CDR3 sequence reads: CASSQAQSVLNQPQHF. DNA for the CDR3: TGCGCCAGCAGCCAAGCCCAGTCCGTCCTCAATCAGCCCCAGCATTTT.